A selection of T cell receptor beta chains follows, all from one sample in a study of T-cell reconstitution after alpha-beta-depleted transplantation in children. From the PCR reads, TCRdb called clonotypes with MiXCR, one entry per CDR3 protein. The top ten clones hold around 13% of a sample with some 76,000 distinct CDR3 sequences, around 9.9% of them seen once. The sequencing here drew on PBMCs, taken before TCRalphabeta/CD19-depleted stem cell transplant. Receptors originate from a boy aged 10-17 years with acute myeloid leukemia, due to receive a stem cell transplant. Each CDR3 is given with its conserved first and last residue. Fields, in order: clone size, V gene, J gene, D gene, CDR3 protein, CDR3 DNA. The D gene is left open where the match is weak. Rows may omit the clone size; those that give it use once, few, many or a size class.

clone_size: few
v_call: TRBV27
j_call: TRBJ2-5
d_call: .
cdr3_aa: CASSPQVLPIGETQYF
cdr3_nt: TGTGCCAGCAGTCCCCAAGTTTTACCCATAGGAGAGACCCAGTACTTC

clone_size: many
v_call: TRBV20-1
j_call: TRBJ1-6
d_call: .
cdr3_aa: CSARGQEGSPLHF
cdr3_nt: TGCAGTGCTAGAGGACAGGAGGGTTCACCCCTCCACTTT

clone_size: few
v_call: TRBV6-5
j_call: TRBJ1-5
d_call: TRBD1
cdr3_aa: CASSYPTGDSNQPQHF
cdr3_nt: TGTGCCAGCAGTTACCCGACAGGGGATAGCAATCAGCCCCAGCATTTT

clone_size: .
v_call: TRBV4-1
j_call: TRBJ1-5
d_call: TRBD1
cdr3_aa: CASSQDRQGNQPQHF
cdr3_nt: TGCGCCAGCAGCCAAGATAGACAGGGGAATCAGCCCCAGCATTTT

clone_size: many
v_call: TRBV9
j_call: TRBJ2-3
d_call: TRBD2
cdr3_aa: CASSVEASGSMSDTQYF
cdr3_nt: TGTGCCAGCAGCGTAGAGGCTAGCGGGAGTATGTCAGATACGCAGTATTTT

clone_size: many
v_call: TRBV20-1
j_call: TRBJ1-1
d_call: .
cdr3_aa: CSARSEWNTEAFF
cdr3_nt: TGCAGTGCTAGATCGGAGTGGAACACTGAAGCTTTCTTT

clone_size: few
v_call: TRBV4-1
j_call: TRBJ2-3
d_call: TRBD2
cdr3_aa: CASSQSLAYVTDTQYF
cdr3_nt: TGCGCCAGCAGCCAATCACTAGCGTATGTCACAGATACGCAGTATTTT

clone_size: many
v_call: TRBV7-8
j_call: TRBJ2-2
d_call: TRBD2
cdr3_aa: CASSLETSGGLVGELFF
cdr3_nt: TGTGCCAGCAGCTTAGAGACTAGCGGGGGGTTGGTCGGGGAGCTGTTTTTT

clone_size: many
v_call: TRBV5-6
j_call: TRBJ2-3
d_call: .
cdr3_aa: CASRIRSSTDTQYF
cdr3_nt: TGTGCCAGCAGGATCCGATCTAGCACAGATACGCAGTATTTT

clone_size: many
v_call: TRBV6-5
j_call: TRBJ1-5
d_call: .
cdr3_aa: CASSQSNQPQHF
cdr3_nt: TGTGCCAGCAGCCAATCTAATCAGCCCCAGCATTTT

clone_size: many
v_call: TRBV24-1
j_call: TRBJ2-3
d_call: .
cdr3_aa: CATSDFSAATDTQYF
cdr3_nt: TGTGCCACCAGTGATTTTTCTGCGGCCACAGATACGCAGTATTTT

clone_size: few
v_call: TRBV20-1
j_call: TRBJ1-5
d_call: .
cdr3_aa: CSARDLRGSNQPQHF
cdr3_nt: TGCAGTGCTAGAGATTTAAGGGGCAGCAATCAGCCCCAGCATTTT

clone_size: many
v_call: TRBV5-6
j_call: TRBJ2-2
d_call: .
cdr3_aa: CASSLGTILGELFF
cdr3_nt: TGTGCCAGCAGCTTGGGGACTATTTTGGGGGAGCTGTTTTTT

clone_size: many
v_call: TRBV7-6
j_call: TRBJ2-7
d_call: TRBD1
cdr3_aa: CASSLVKGANEQYF
cdr3_nt: TGTGCCAGCAGCTTAGTGAAGGGGGCGAACGAGCAGTACTTC

clone_size: many
v_call: TRBV12-3/TRBV12-4
j_call: TRBJ1-6
d_call: .
cdr3_aa: CASSFAGGRLDSPLHF
cdr3_nt: TGTGCCAGCAGTTTTGCTGGCGGACGATTAGATTCACCCCTCCACTTT

clone_size: many
v_call: TRBV2
j_call: TRBJ2-2
d_call: TRBD2
cdr3_aa: CASRMGLANTGELFF
cdr3_nt: TGTGCCAGCAGGATGGGACTAGCGAACACCGGGGAGCTGTTTTTT

clone_size: many
v_call: TRBV5-1
j_call: TRBJ1-4
d_call: TRBD1
cdr3_aa: CASSLGGQGNEKLFF
cdr3_nt: TGCGCCAGCAGCTTGGGGGGACAGGGTAATGAAAAACTGTTTTTT

clone_size: many
v_call: TRBV10-3
j_call: TRBJ2-2
d_call: TRBD1
cdr3_aa: CAISSRGPGELFF
cdr3_nt: TGTGCCATCAGTTCCAGGGGGCCCGGGGAGCTGTTTTTT

clone_size: .
v_call: TRBV12-3/TRBV12-4
j_call: TRBJ1-5
d_call: .
cdr3_aa: CASSLSEWQRQHQHF
cdr3_nt: TGTGCCAGCAGTTTATCGGAGTGGCAACGCCAGCACCAGCATTTT

clone_size: many
v_call: TRBV7-2
j_call: TRBJ2-2
d_call: .
cdr3_aa: CASSSMGRGAGGELFF
cdr3_nt: TGTGCCAGCAGCTCCATGGGTCGGGGTGCCGGGGGGGAGCTGTTTTTT

clone_size: many
v_call: TRBV20-1
j_call: TRBJ1-5
d_call: .
cdr3_aa: CSARGRASNQPQHF
cdr3_nt: TGCAGTGCTAGAGGCCGGGCCTCCAATCAGCCCCAGCATTTT

clone_size: many
v_call: TRBV20-1
j_call: TRBJ2-1
d_call: .
cdr3_aa: CSARSRVQGEQFF
cdr3_nt: TGCAGTGCTAGGTCTAGGGTGCAGGGTGAGCAGTTCTTC

clone_size: many
v_call: TRBV27
j_call: TRBJ2-5
d_call: .
cdr3_aa: CASSLSMWPGAPGETQYF
cdr3_nt: TGTGCCAGCAGTTTATCGATGTGGCCAGGGGCCCCAGGGGAGACCCAGTACTTC

clone_size: many
v_call: TRBV20-1
j_call: TRBJ2-7
d_call: TRBD2
cdr3_aa: CSASFTSGYEQYF
cdr3_nt: TGCAGTGCTAGTTTTACTAGCGGCTACGAGCAGTACTTC

clone_size: .
v_call: TRBV19
j_call: TRBJ2-1
d_call: .
cdr3_aa: CASSIGRVGDYNEQFF
cdr3_nt: TGTGCCAGTAGTATAGGCCGGGTAGGGGACTACAATGAGCAGTTCTTC

clone_size: many
v_call: TRBV10-3
j_call: TRBJ2-1
d_call: .
cdr3_aa: CALDRGYRGISYNEQFF
cdr3_nt: TGTGCCCTCGATCGGGGGTATCGCGGGATTTCCTACAATGAGCAGTTCTTC

clone_size: many
v_call: TRBV24-1
j_call: TRBJ2-3
d_call: TRBD2
cdr3_aa: CATSDRIGGSTDTQYF
cdr3_nt: TGTGCCACCAGTGATCGTATCGGGGGGTCCACAGATACGCAGTATTTT

clone_size: many
v_call: TRBV3-1
j_call: TRBJ2-1
d_call: TRBD2
cdr3_aa: CASSKGTSGGALHIDEQFF
cdr3_nt: TGTGCCAGCAGCAAAGGGACTAGCGGGGGGGCCTTGCACATAGATGAGCAGTTCTTC

clone_size: many
v_call: TRBV12-3/TRBV12-4
j_call: TRBJ1-5
d_call: .
cdr3_aa: CASGTGTGGNQPQHF
cdr3_nt: TGTGCCAGCGGTACAGGGACCGGGGGCAATCAGCCCCAGCATTTT